This paragraph covers one T cell receptor beta chain sequence. The method was immunoSEQ multiplex PCR; TCRdb's version includes in-frame clones alone and lacks a portion of them. The sample comprises tens of thousands of clones, about nine tenths of which are singletons, and roughly a sixth rests with the top ten. The V gene lost 1 base and the J gene lost 1 base, with 18 bases spanning the gap. Germline CDR1 is SGHRS and CDR2 is YFSETQ. This CDR3 region has 19 residues. This sample was taken from a study of blood T cell repertoires in COVID-19. V is TRBV5-1 and J is TRBJ1-6, with D unclear. Material: peripheral blood. The receptor's source is a man older than 75 in a cohort sampled during active COVID-19. DNA for the CDR3: TGCGCCAGCAGCTTGTATGGAGATCACCGAGGGTCCTATAATTCACCCCTCCACTTT. Encoded protein: CASSLYGDHRGSYNSPLHF.